The present T cell receptor beta chain was sequenced within a study of cytomegalovirus exposure and HLA in healthy donors. Primers included in the PCR were 60 Vbeta and 13 Jbeta primers. Repertoires were generated with immunoSEQ multiplex PCR, while TCRdb's copy carries only in-frame clones and drops some. The table lists 150,000 to 200,000 clones, about 65% of them singletons. The trim removed 2 bases at V and 5 bases at J, leaving 4 bases unmatched. This CDR3 is 14 amino acids long. Germline loops: CDR1 SEHNR, CDR2 FQNEAQ (reference sequence). The source material was PBMCs. The TCR originated in a girl between 5 and 17 years old in good health and CMV-seronegative. The V call is TRBV7-9, the J call TRBJ2-5; TRBD1 matches at 8 bases. CDR3 DNA sequence: TGTGCCAGCAGCTTATCAGGGGGCGATGAGACCCAGTACTTC. It yields the protein CASSLSGGDETQYF. The complete variable domain, with remaining parts taken from reference TRBV7-9 and TRBJ2-5, reads DTGVSQNPRHKITKRGQNVTFRCDPISEHNRLYWYRQTLGQGPEFLTYFQNEAQLEKSRLLSDRFSAERPKGSFSTLEIQRTEQGDSAMYLCASSLSGGDETQYFGPGTRLLVL.